The 5 T cell receptor beta chains below come from one sample, sequenced in a study of OX40 agonist ivuxolimab in advanced cancers. Using immunoSEQ multiplex PCR, the repertoire was profiled, and TCRdb retains in-frame clones only, with some absent. Of about 54,000 clones in the sample, around nine tenths were seen once. This specimen was CD4+ or CD8+ T cells sorted from blood, taken in a trial of the OX40 agonist ivuxolimab. The source of these receptors is an adult with an advanced solid tumor such as melanoma, head and neck, liver or kidney cancer.

The chain is built from TRBV6-1 and TRBJ2-7; 7 bases map to TRBD2. The length of the CDR3 is 14 residues. The junction had 5 bases not matched to a gene; V was cut back by 1 base and J by 5 bases. Germline CDR1 is MNHNS and CDR2 is SASEGT. The CDR3 here is CASSEVPRGDEQYF. The CDR3 DNA follows: TGTGCCAGCAGTGAAGTCCCCCGGGGGGACGAGCAGTACTTC.

This clone was seen just once. This rearrangement joins TRBV6-4 to TRBJ1-1, with D possibly TRBD1 on 5 matching bases. Per the germline V gene, CDR1 is MRHNA and CDR2 is SNTAGT. Trimming took off 6 bases at V and 5 bases at J, with 13 bases between the two ends. The CDR3 has 13 residues. Here the CDR3 reads CASSTEEGTEAFF. The CDR3 bases are TGTGCCAGCAGCACGGAAGAGGGGACTGAAGCTTTCTTT.

This chain links TRBV30 with TRBJ2-1, with a weak D call TRBD2 (6 bases). V was clipped by 0 bases and J by 3 bases, with 12 bases between them. CDR3 size: 15 residues. CDR1 and CDR2 from the germline V gene are GTSNPN and SVGIG (reference sequence). The CDR3 DNA reads as TGTGCCTGGAGTGTCGGGAGTGCCCACTACAATGAGCAGTTCTTC. It translates to CAWSVGSAHYNEQFF.

With regard to this clone: This sample also contains other DNA sequences that code for the same CDR3. The chain carries TRBV27 and TRBJ1-2, with D perhaps matching TRBD1 (5 bases). CDR1 is MNHEY and CDR2 is SMNVEV in the germline V gene (reference sequence). V was clipped by 3 bases and J by 4 bases, with 6 bases between them. This CDR3 comprises 12 residues. The CDR3 DNA is TGTGCCAGCAGTTTGCAGGGCTATGGCTACACCTTC. This encodes CASSLQGYGYTF.

The chain combines TRBV4-1 with TRBJ2-2, with D perhaps TRBD2 (5 bases). The CDR3 spans 16 residues. Germline V lookup: CDR1 MGHRA, CDR2 YSYEKL. V lost 2 bases and J 0 bases, leaving 10 bases between the germline ends. CDR3 sequence reads: CASSQTTGTNTGELFF. Written as DNA, the CDR3 is TGCGCCAGCAGCCAAACGACGGGGACGAACACCGGGGAGCTGTTTTTT.